Listed below are T cell receptor beta chains from one sample, sequenced in a study of blood T cell repertoires in COVID-19. Assay used: immunoSEQ multiplex PCR; TCRdb lists only in-frame clones, some missing. In the table there are approximately 200,000 clones, about 85% of which are singletons. Input material: peripheral blood. These receptors all stem from a woman aged 25-40 years with active or convalescent COVID-19. CDR3s include the opening cysteine and the closing phenylalanine or tryptophan. Fields, in order: J gene, D gene, clone size, V gene, CDR3 DNA, CDR3 protein. D genes are given only for firm matches. Expanded clones get a size class; other rows say once, few or many, or leave the size out.

J gene: TRBJ2-2; D gene: -; clone size: -; V gene: TRBV11-3; CDR3 DNA: TGTGCCAGCAGCTCTAAGAACACCGGGGAGCTGTTTTTT; CDR3 protein: CASSSKNTGELFF
J gene: TRBJ1-2; D gene: -; clone size: -; V gene: TRBV6-1; CDR3 DNA: TGTGCCAGCAGTGAAGCGCGATGGGCAGCTAACTATGGCTACACCTTC; CDR3 protein: CASSEARWAANYGYTF
J gene: TRBJ2-7; D gene: -; clone size: -; V gene: TRBV19; CDR3 DNA: TGTGCCAGTAGTATTTTTAACCAGGGCTCCAACCACTACGAGCAGTACTTC; CDR3 protein: CASSIFNQGSNHYEQYF
J gene: TRBJ1-1; D gene: -; clone size: -; V gene: TRBV6-2/TRBV6-3; CDR3 DNA: TGTGCCAGCAGCCCAACGACAGTGAACACTGAAGCTTTCTTT; CDR3 protein: CASSPTTVNTEAFF
J gene: TRBJ1-4; D gene: TRBD1; clone size: -; V gene: TRBV6-1; CDR3 DNA: TGTGCCAGCAGTGAAAGACAGGGTAGGGCGGTGGAAAAACTGTTTTTT; CDR3 protein: CASSERQGRAVEKLFF
J gene: TRBJ1-5; D gene: -; clone size: few; V gene: TRBV19; CDR3 DNA: TGTGCCAGTAGTATTGGTAGCGGAGGGCAGCATTTT; CDR3 protein: CASSIGSGGQHF
J gene: TRBJ1-2; D gene: TRBD1; clone size: -; V gene: TRBV28; CDR3 DNA: TGTGCCAGCAGGCTAAACAGGGGGCGGGGCTACACCTTC; CDR3 protein: CASRLNRGRGYTF
J gene: TRBJ1-6; D gene: -; clone size: once; V gene: TRBV18; CDR3 DNA: TGTGCCAGCTCACCAAACAGGGTCTTATCACCCCTCCACTTT; CDR3 protein: CASSPNRVLSPLHF
J gene: TRBJ2-1; D gene: -; clone size: -; V gene: TRBV4-1; CDR3 DNA: TGCGCCAGCAGCCAAGGGAGGGCCGCCTACAATGAGCAGTTCTTC; CDR3 protein: CASSQGRAAYNEQFF
J gene: TRBJ1-2; D gene: TRBD1; clone size: -; V gene: TRBV2; CDR3 DNA: TGTGCCAGCACACCCCCAGGGGGGCCCGTCTATGGCTACACCTTC; CDR3 protein: CASTPPGGPVYGYTF
J gene: TRBJ1-5; D gene: TRBD1; clone size: -; V gene: TRBV18; CDR3 DNA: TGTGCCAGCTCACCTACAGGGGTTGGAAATCAGCCCCAGCATTTT; CDR3 protein: CASSPTGVGNQPQHF
J gene: TRBJ1-1; D gene: -; clone size: few; V gene: TRBV18; CDR3 DNA: TGTGCCAGCTCACCTCTCACAACTGAAGCTTTCTTT; CDR3 protein: CASSPLTTEAFF
J gene: TRBJ2-2; D gene: -; clone size: -; V gene: TRBV12-3/TRBV12-4; CDR3 DNA: TGTGCCAGCCGGAAGCGGACCGGGGAGCTGTTTTTT; CDR3 protein: CASRKRTGELFF
J gene: TRBJ2-1; D gene: TRBD2; clone size: few; V gene: TRBV15; CDR3 DNA: TGTGCCACCAGCAGAGATCGGGAGGGGTACAATGAGCAGTTCTTC; CDR3 protein: CATSRDREGYNEQFF
J gene: TRBJ1-5; D gene: -; clone size: -; V gene: TRBV19; CDR3 DNA: TGTGCCAGTAGTCCAGGACAGCCTAATAGCAATCAGCCCCAGCATTTT; CDR3 protein: CASSPGQPNSNQPQHF
J gene: TRBJ2-1; D gene: -; clone size: -; V gene: TRBV19; CDR3 DNA: TGTGCCAGTAGTGCGGGCTACAATGAGCAGTTCTTC; CDR3 protein: CASSAGYNEQFF
J gene: TRBJ1-2; D gene: TRBD1; clone size: once; V gene: TRBV5-6; CDR3 DNA: TGTGCCAGCAGCTTCCACAGGGGGCACTATGGCTACACCTTC; CDR3 protein: CASSFHRGHYGYTF
J gene: TRBJ1-2; D gene: -; clone size: few; V gene: TRBV30; CDR3 DNA: TGTGCCTGGAGTAGGACTGTGAACTATGGCTACACCTTC; CDR3 protein: CAWSRTVNYGYTF
J gene: TRBJ2-2; D gene: -; clone size: -; V gene: TRBV6-5; CDR3 DNA: TGTGCCAGTCAGGGTCATACCGGGGAGCTGTTTTTT; CDR3 protein: CASQGHTGELFF
J gene: TRBJ1-1; D gene: -; clone size: -; V gene: TRBV11-2; CDR3 DNA: TGTGCCAGCAGCTTAAACAGTTTTATGAACACTGAAGCTTTCTTT; CDR3 protein: CASSLNSFMNTEAFF
J gene: TRBJ2-1; D gene: -; clone size: -; V gene: TRBV15; CDR3 DNA: TGTGCCACCAGCAGAGACCCGAGCTCCTACAATGAGCAGTTCTTC; CDR3 protein: CATSRDPSSYNEQFF
J gene: TRBJ2-7; D gene: TRBD1; clone size: -; V gene: TRBV5-4; CDR3 DNA: TGTGCCAGCAGCTCCGACAGGGGCTTCTCCTACGAGCAGTACTTC; CDR3 protein: CASSSDRGFSYEQYF
J gene: TRBJ1-1; D gene: -; clone size: -; V gene: TRBV19; CDR3 DNA: TGTGCCAGCCTCTTGCCCGGGGGGAACACTGAAGCTTTCTTT; CDR3 protein: CASLLPGGNTEAFF
J gene: TRBJ1-3; D gene: -; clone size: once; V gene: TRBV6-5; CDR3 DNA: TGTGCCAGCAGCGGCGACAGATACTCTGGAAACACCATATATTTT; CDR3 protein: CASSGDRYSGNTIYF
J gene: TRBJ2-7; D gene: TRBD2; clone size: -; V gene: TRBV6-2/TRBV6-3; CDR3 DNA: TGTGCCAGCAGTCTCCGGACTAGCGGGGCCTACGAGCAGTACTTC; CDR3 protein: CASSLRTSGAYEQYF
J gene: TRBJ2-1; D gene: TRBD2; clone size: once; V gene: TRBV5-8; CDR3 DNA: TGTGCCAGCAGCGGGACTAGCGGGGGGTGGAATGAGCAGTTCTTC; CDR3 protein: CASSGTSGGWNEQFF
J gene: TRBJ1-2; D gene: -; clone size: -; V gene: TRBV18; CDR3 DNA: TGTGCCAGCTCACCCATTGACGGAGCTTCCGGCGACTATGGCTACACCTTC; CDR3 protein: CASSPIDGASGDYGYTF
J gene: TRBJ2-5; D gene: TRBD2; clone size: -; V gene: TRBV18; CDR3 DNA: TGTGCCAGCTCACCACCTTCTAGCGGGGGAGAGACCCAGTACTTC; CDR3 protein: CASSPPSSGGETQYF
J gene: TRBJ1-2; D gene: -; clone size: -; V gene: TRBV6-1; CDR3 DNA: TGTGCCAGCAGTGAACGGGGTATGGATGGCTACACCTTC; CDR3 protein: CASSERGMDGYTF
J gene: TRBJ2-7; D gene: TRBD2; clone size: once; V gene: TRBV28; CDR3 DNA: TGTGCCAGCAGTATGCTCGTTTTGGCCGGGAGGATCTACGAGCAGTACTTC; CDR3 protein: CASSMLVLAGRIYEQYF
J gene: TRBJ1-5; D gene: TRBD1; clone size: -; V gene: TRBV7-8; CDR3 DNA: TGTGCCAGCAGCCCGCACCGGGACAGCATAAATCAGCCCCAGCATTTT; CDR3 protein: CASSPHRDSINQPQHF
J gene: TRBJ1-3; D gene: -; clone size: -; V gene: TRBV18; CDR3 DNA: TGTGCCAGCTCAATAATGGAAGGCTCTAGCTCTGGAAACACCATATATTTT; CDR3 protein: CASSIMEGSSSGNTIYF
J gene: TRBJ2-1; D gene: TRBD2; clone size: once; V gene: TRBV6-5; CDR3 DNA: TGTGCCAGCAGTCGGACTAGCGTAGCCTACAATGAGCAGTTCTTC; CDR3 protein: CASSRTSVAYNEQFF
J gene: TRBJ1-4; D gene: TRBD1; clone size: -; V gene: TRBV5-8; CDR3 DNA: TGTGCCAGCAGCGCCGGGACAGGGTTCACCACTAATGAAAAACTGTTTTTT; CDR3 protein: CASSAGTGFTTNEKLFF
J gene: TRBJ1-2; D gene: -; clone size: -; V gene: TRBV28; CDR3 DNA: TGTGCCAGCAGTTACGGCGACAGGCCCGTCTATGGCTACACCTTC; CDR3 protein: CASSYGDRPVYGYTF
J gene: TRBJ2-5; D gene: TRBD2; clone size: -; V gene: TRBV5-1; CDR3 DNA: TGCGCCAGCAGCTTGGATTCGGGGGGTGGATGGGGACTAGCGAAAGAGACCCAGTACTTC; CDR3 protein: CASSLDSGGGWGLAKETQYF
J gene: TRBJ2-5; D gene: -; clone size: -; V gene: TRBV6-1; CDR3 DNA: TGTGCCAGCAGTGAAATACAGGGTCAAGAGACCCAGTACTTC; CDR3 protein: CASSEIQGQETQYF